These 10 T cell receptor beta chains came from one sample sequenced in a study of T cells in Graves' hyperthyroidism and ophthalmopathy. The investigators amplified TCR beta CDR3 regions from RNA transcripts. With the HTBI primer set, the TCR CDR3 went through a first round of RT-PCR. MiXCR, run by TCRdb on the multiplex PCR reads, gives a single entry per CDR3 protein. The sample contains about 570,000 distinct CDR3 sequences, 35% to 55% of which appear only once. Sequenced input: peripheral blood or thyroid tissue (not recorded which). Every receptor here comes from an adult woman with Graves' disease, either hyperthyroidism or ophthalmopathy (not recorded which).

The CDR3 is CSVEPSTANQPQHF. Written as DNA, the CDR3 is TGCAGCGTAGAGCCGTCCACTGCAAATCAGCCCCAGCATTTT. The V and J genes are TRBV29-1 and TRBJ1-5; unclear D gene. CDR3 length: 14 residues. Germline V lookup: CDR1 SQVTM, CDR2 ANQGSEA. V was clipped by 6 bases and J by 4 bases, with 16 bases between them.

This clonotype was picked up many times. This rearrangement joins TRBV20-1 to TRBJ1-6, with D uncertain. V was trimmed by 6 bases and J by 1 base, leaving 19 bases between them. Germline V gene sequence: CDR1 DFQATT, CDR2 SNEGSKA (reference sequence). This CDR3 contains 17 residues. The CDR3, as DNA: TGCAGTGCGAGACCCAAGACAATTGCGTCCTATAATTCACCCCTCCACTTT. It codes for CSARPKTIASYNSPLHF.

In its sample, this clonotype was seen many times. The chain employs TRBV20-1 and TRBJ1-2; D remains unclear. The V gene lost 5 bases and the J gene lost 3 bases, with 13 bases spanning the gap. This CDR3 region has 13 residues. The V gene's germline CDR1 is DFQATT and CDR2 SNEGSKA (reference sequence). The CDR3: CSAPETKHYGYTF. In nucleotides, the CDR3 is TGCAGTGCTCCGGAAACGAAGCACTATGGCTACACCTTC.

The table lists this clonotype with many counts. The chain employs TRBV4-2 and TRBJ2-7; D unclear. This CDR3 spans 15 amino acids. Trimming took 2 bases from V and 3 from J, leaving 14 bases between them. Germline CDR1 reads LGHNA; CDR2 reads YNFKEQ. The CDR3 sequence is CASSQQPRGGYEQYF. CDR3 coding DNA: TGTGCCAGCAGCCAACAGCCGCGTGGTGGCTACGAGCAGTACTTC.

Worth noting for this clonotype: This CDR3 is missing its conserved last phenylalanine or tryptophan, likely due to a read error. The chain carries TRBV5-1 and TRBJ1-2; D is perhaps TRBD1 (5 bases). Germline V gene sequence: CDR1 SGHRS, CDR2 YFSETQ. Trimming stripped 2 bases from V and 6 bases from J, with 11 bases between. CDR3 length: 13 amino acids. The CDR3 DNA sequence: TGCGCCAGCAGCTTACGGGGCGGGAATGGCTACACCCTC. This gives the protein CASSLRGGNGYTL.

The chain combines TRBV20-1 with TRBJ1-1; D is undetermined. Trimming took 3 bases from V and 0 from J, leaving 8 bases between them. CDR1 and CDR2 from the germline V gene are DFQATT and SNEGSKA (reference sequence). The CDR3 covers 13 residues. The CDR3 protein is CSASTDMNTEAFF. DNA for the CDR3: TGCAGTGCTAGTACAGACATGAACACTGAAGCTTTCTTT.

CDR3 bases: TGTGCCACCAGAGCCGATTCCAGCTTCAGTCAGCCCCAGCATTTT. Translated, it gives CATRADSSFSQPQHF. J is TRBJ1-5 and V is TRBV24-1; no clear D. This CDR3 spans 15 amino acids. Germline-derived CDR1 and CDR2 are KGHDR and SFDVKD. V was cut by 7 bases and J by 6 bases, with 18 bases left in between.

The chain links TRBV15 to TRBJ2-1; D is possibly TRBD2 (5 bases). The germline V gene has CDR1 LNHNV and CDR2 YYDKDF (reference sequence). Deletions cut 5 bases from V and 7 bases from J, with 12 bases between. This CDR3 is built from 13 residues. This chain's CDR3 is CATSSRVGNEQFF. As DNA, the CDR3 is TGTGCCACCAGCTCGAGGGTAGGAAATGAGCAGTTCTTC.

The chain recombines TRBV15 with TRBJ2-7; maybe TRBD1 (5 bases). The CDR3 is 15 amino acids. V lost 5 bases and J 0 bases, leaving 14 bases between the germline ends. Germline-derived CDR1 and CDR2 are LNHNV and YYDKDF (reference sequence). The CDR3 region has the DNA TGTGCCACCAGCGAAGAGCGACAGAGCTCCTACGAGCAGTACTTC. As protein: CATSEERQSSYEQYF. The full variable domain, rest sourced from reference TRBV15 and TRBJ2-7, is DAMVIQNPRYQVTQFGKPVTLSCSQTLNHNVMYWYQQKSSQAPKLLFHYYDKDFNNEADTPDNFQSRRPNTSFCFLDIRSPGLGDTAMYLCATSEERQSSYEQYFGPGTRLTVT.

V and J are TRBV20-1 and TRBJ1-1, with 7 bases lining up with TRBD1. This CDR3 is built from 13 residues. Germline V lookup: CDR1 DFQATT, CDR2 SNEGSKA (reference sequence). The junction had 6 bases not matched to a gene; V was cut back by 3 bases and J by 5 bases. The CDR3 is CSARLTGITEAFF. CDR3 DNA sequence: TGCAGTGCTAGGCTGACAGGGATAACTGAAGCTTTCTTT.